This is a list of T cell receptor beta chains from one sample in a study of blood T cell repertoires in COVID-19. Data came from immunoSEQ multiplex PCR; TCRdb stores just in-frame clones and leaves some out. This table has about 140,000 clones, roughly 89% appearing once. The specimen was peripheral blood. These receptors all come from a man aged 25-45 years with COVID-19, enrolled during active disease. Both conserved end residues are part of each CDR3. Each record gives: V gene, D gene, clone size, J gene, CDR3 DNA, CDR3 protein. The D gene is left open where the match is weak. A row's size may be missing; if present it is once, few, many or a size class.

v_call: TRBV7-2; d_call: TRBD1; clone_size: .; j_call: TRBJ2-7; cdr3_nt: TGTGCCAGCAGCTTACCGGGACAGGGGGCTTACGAGCAGTACTTC; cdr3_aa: CASSLPGQGAYEQYF
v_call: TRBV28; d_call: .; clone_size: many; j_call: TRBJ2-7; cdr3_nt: TGTGCCAGCAGTCCACCCCCGGGTAGCGACGAGCAGTACTTC; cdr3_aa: CASSPPPGSDEQYF
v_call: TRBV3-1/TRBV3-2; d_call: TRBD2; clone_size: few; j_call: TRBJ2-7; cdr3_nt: TGTGCCAGCAGCCAAGCGAGAGCGGGGGCGTGGGAGCAGTACTTC; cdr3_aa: CASSQARAGAWEQYF
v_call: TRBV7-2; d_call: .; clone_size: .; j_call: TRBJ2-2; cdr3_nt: TGTGCCAGCAGCTTAGGAGGAGCCACCGGGGAGCTGTTTTTT; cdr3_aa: CASSLGGATGELFF
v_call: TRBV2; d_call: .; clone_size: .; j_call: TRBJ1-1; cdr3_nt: TGTGCCACCCAAAGCGGGGCGAACACTGAAGCTTTCTTT; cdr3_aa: CATQSGANTEAFF
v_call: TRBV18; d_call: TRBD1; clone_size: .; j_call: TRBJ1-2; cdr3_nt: TGTGCCAGCGCACCGGGACAGGACAACTATGGCTACACCTTC; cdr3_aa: CASAPGQDNYGYTF
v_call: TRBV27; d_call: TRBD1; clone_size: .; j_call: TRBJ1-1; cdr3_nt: TGTGTCACGAGCAGGGGGCGAGGGGTGGTGGGAGGGAACACTGAAGCTTTCTTT; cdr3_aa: CVTSRGRGVVGGNTEAFF
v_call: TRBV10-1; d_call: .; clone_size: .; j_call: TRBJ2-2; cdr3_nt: TGCGCCAGCAGCAGACGGGCGAACACCGGGGAGCTGTTTTTT; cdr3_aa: CASSRRANTGELFF
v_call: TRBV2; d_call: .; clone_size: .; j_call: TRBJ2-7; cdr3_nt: TGTGCCAGCGAGGCGGCTAGCAGCTACGAGCAGTACTTC; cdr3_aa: CASEAASSYEQYF
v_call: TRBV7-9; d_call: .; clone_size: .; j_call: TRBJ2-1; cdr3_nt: TGTGCCAGCAGACGGACCGGGAACCCAACGAATGAGCAGTTCTTC; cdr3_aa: CASRRTGNPTNEQFF
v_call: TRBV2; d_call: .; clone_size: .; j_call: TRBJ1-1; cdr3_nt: TGTGCCAGCAGTGAAGCCTTGGGCAGGAACACTGAAGCTTTCTTT; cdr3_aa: CASSEALGRNTEAFF